This T cell receptor beta chain derives from a study of regulatory T cells in long-lasting Graves disease. On this clonotype: This clone may be a read error of a much larger clone one base away.

Time point specified: persistent/refractory GD, antithyroid drugs over 5 years with positive TRAb. Construction of the TCR library relied on RNA isolated from PBMCs. EDTA tubes collected 7.5 to 9.5 milliliters of peripheral blood. Building of the TCR beta libraries involved iRepertoire HTBI primers and Arm-PCR of CDR3 regions. TCRdb reprocessed the multiplex PCR reads with MiXCR, giving one entry per CDR3 protein. This table has fewer than 400,000 distinct CDR3 sequences, about 20% appearing once. CDR1 and CDR2 (germline): SGHAT, FQNNGV. CDR3 size: 14 residues. This chain links TRBV11-2 with TRBJ2-7; 8 bases map to TRBD1. The sample here was peripheral blood mononuclear cells (PBMCs), taken when the disease was refractory, from a patient treated with antithyroid drugs. The receptor comes from a female donor with Graves disease. The CDR3 reads CAGSPRRGPYEQYF. The DNA of the CDR3 is TGTGCCGGCAGCCCCCGCAGGGGGCCCTACGAGCAGTACTTC. Using reference TRBV11-2 and TRBJ2-7 for the parts outside the CDR3, the full variable domain is EAGVAQSPRYKIIEKRQSVAFWCNPISGHATLYWYQQILGQGPKLLIQFQNNGVVDDSQLPKDRFSAERLKGVDSTLKIQPAKLEDSAVYLCAGSPRRGPYEQYFGPGTRLTVT.